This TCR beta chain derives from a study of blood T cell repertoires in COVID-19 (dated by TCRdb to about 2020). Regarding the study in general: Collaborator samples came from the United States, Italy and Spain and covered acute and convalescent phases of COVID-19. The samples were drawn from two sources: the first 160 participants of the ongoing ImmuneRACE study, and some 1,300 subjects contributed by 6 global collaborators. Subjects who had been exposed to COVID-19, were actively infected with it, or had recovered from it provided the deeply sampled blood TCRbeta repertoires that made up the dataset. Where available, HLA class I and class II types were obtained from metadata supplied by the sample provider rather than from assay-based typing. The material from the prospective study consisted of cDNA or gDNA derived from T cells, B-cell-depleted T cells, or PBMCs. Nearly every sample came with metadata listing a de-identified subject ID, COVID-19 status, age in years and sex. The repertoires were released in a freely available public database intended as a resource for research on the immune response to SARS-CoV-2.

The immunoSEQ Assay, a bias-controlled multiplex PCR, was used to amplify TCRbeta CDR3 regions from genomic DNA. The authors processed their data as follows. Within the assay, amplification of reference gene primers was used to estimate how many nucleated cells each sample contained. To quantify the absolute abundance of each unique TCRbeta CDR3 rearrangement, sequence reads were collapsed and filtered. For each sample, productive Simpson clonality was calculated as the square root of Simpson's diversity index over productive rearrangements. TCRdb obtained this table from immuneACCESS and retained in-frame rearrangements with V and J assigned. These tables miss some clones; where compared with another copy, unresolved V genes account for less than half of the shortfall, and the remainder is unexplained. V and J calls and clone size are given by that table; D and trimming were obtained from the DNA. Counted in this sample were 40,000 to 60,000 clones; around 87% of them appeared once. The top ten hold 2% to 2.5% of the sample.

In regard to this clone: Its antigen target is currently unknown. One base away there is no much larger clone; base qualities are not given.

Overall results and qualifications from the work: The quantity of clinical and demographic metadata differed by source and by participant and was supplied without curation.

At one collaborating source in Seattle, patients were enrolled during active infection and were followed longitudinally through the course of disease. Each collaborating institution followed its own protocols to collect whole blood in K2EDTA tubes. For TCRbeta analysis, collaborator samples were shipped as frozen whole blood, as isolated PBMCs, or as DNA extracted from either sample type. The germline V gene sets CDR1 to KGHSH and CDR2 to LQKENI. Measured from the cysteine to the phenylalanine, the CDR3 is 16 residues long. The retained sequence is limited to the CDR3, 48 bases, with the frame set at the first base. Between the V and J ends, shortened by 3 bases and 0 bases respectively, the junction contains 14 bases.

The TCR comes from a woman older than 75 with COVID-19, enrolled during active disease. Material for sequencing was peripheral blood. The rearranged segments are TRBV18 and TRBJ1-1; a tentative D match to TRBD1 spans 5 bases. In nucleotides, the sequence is TGTGCCAGCTCACCCTCGTGGGGGGGGATGAACACTGAAGCTTTCTTT. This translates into CASSPSWGGMNTEAFF.